The 16 T cell receptor beta chains reported below all come from one sample, sequenced in a study of post-analysis software for immune sequencing data. Which antigens these TCRs recognize remains unknown. Regarding the study as a whole: Five TRBV segments, including TRBV5-6, TRBV5-1 and TRBV20-1, were more frequent in patients than controls.

Every TCR beta cDNA library bore unique molecular identifiers. TCRdb re-analysed the PCR reads in MiXCR, keeping a single row per CDR3 protein. The sample shows roughly 430,000 distinct CDR3 sequences, 39% of them seen only once. The source material was blood. Receptors were obtained from a girl aged 2 to 9 with multiple sclerosis.

On this clonotype: A read error may account for a junction end that differs from germline. V usage is TRBV12-3 or TRBV12-4 and J usage is TRBJ1-5; TRBD1 is a possible D gene (6 bases). The CDR3 runs 13 residues. In DNA form, the CDR3 reads TGTGCCAGCATCCCGGGGGCTGGTCAGCCCCGGCATTTT. This encodes CASIPGAGQPRHF.

This clonotype was found a few times. V is TRBV6-5 and J is TRBJ2-7; unclear D gene. There are 15 residues in the CDR3. CDR1 MNHEY and CDR2 SVGAGI come from the germline V gene. V gave up 7 bases and J gave up 0 bases, with 16 bases separating them. The CDR3 nucleotides are TGTGCCAGCACCTCATACAGTTCTTTCTCCTACGAGCAGTACTTC. Its protein product is CASTSYSSFSYEQYF.

The CDR3 loop is CASSQDSGSLLTDTQYF. CDR3 nucleotides: TGCGCCAGCAGCCAAGACTCGGGATCCCTTCTCACAGATACGCAGTATTTT. The V and J genes are TRBV4-3 and TRBJ2-3; maybe TRBD2 (5 bases). With 0 bases removed from V and 2 bases from J, the gap between germline ends came to 15 bases. Looked up from germline, CDR1 is LGHNA and CDR2 is YSLEER. The CDR3 is made up of 17 amino acids.

This clonotype was seen only a few times. V and J are TRBV12-3 or TRBV12-4 and TRBJ2-5; D is unresolved. V lost 2 bases, J lost 5 bases, and 6 bases lay in between. The length of the CDR3 is 12 residues. The CDR3 DNA reads TGTGCCAGCAGTTTATTTGGGGAGACCCAGTACTTC. Translating gives CASSLFGETQYF.

The CDR3 DNA sequence: TGCAGCGTTGGACAGAAATTCAATGAAAAACTGTTTTTT. Encoded protein: CSVGQKFNEKLFF. The chain is built from TRBV29-1 and TRBJ1-4, with D possibly matching TRBD1 (5 bases). The CDR3 extends over 13 amino acids. Trimming removed 4 bases at V and 5 bases at J, with 11 bases between. Looked up from germline, CDR1 is SQVTM and CDR2 is ANQGSEA.

About this clonotype itself: This may be a read error: a much more frequent sequence differs by one nucleotide. This chain joins TRBV11-2 and TRBJ1-2, with 7 nucleotides matching TRBD1. The CDR3 runs 12 residues. The V gene's germline CDR1 is SGHAT and CDR2 FQNNGV. The CDR3 sequence is CANSSTGYGYTF. The CDR3 DNA reads TGTGCCAACAGCTCGACAGGGTATGGCTACACCTTC.

The chain has TRBV20-1 and TRBJ1-4; D possibly corresponds to TRBD1 (6 bases). This CDR3 has 15 amino acids. Trimming stripped 2 bases from V and 8 bases from J, with 18 bases between. CDR1 is DFQATT, CDR2 SNEGSKA, per germline (reference sequence). The CDR3 sequence is CSARRAGAAREKLFF. The CDR3 coding sequence is TGCAGTGCTAGAAGGGCAGGGGCCGCCAGGGAAAAACTGTTTTTT.

The chain combines TRBV2 with TRBJ2-7; 7 bases map to TRBD1. Per the germline V gene, CDR1 is SNHLY and CDR2 is FYNNEI. This CDR3 has 19 amino acids. The V and J ends lost 2 bases and 0 bases, in that order; junction bases with no gene match: 16. The CDR3 region has the DNA TGTGCCAGCAGTGAATTTGGGAACCTAAAACAGGGGATCTCCTACGAGCAGTACTTC. Amino acid sequence: CASSEFGNLKQGISYEQYF.

The V call is TRBV20-1, the J call TRBJ2-1; D might be TRBD2 (5 bases). The germline V gene has CDR1 DFQATT and CDR2 SNEGSKA (reference sequence). This CDR3 region has 12 residues. CDR3 nucleotide sequence: TGCAGAGTTAGCGAGTCCTACAATGAGCAGTTCTTC. Translated: CRVSESYNEQFF.

Notes on this clonotype: The germline gene is not matched at one end of the junction; a read error may be the cause. The chain recombines TRBV15 with TRBJ2-2; the D gene could be TRBD1 or TRBD2 (5 bases each). Germline V lookup: CDR1 LNHNV, CDR2 YYDKDF (reference sequence). The CDR3 extends over 17 amino acids. CDR3 sequence reads: CATSRDLVTVNTGERFF. The CDR3 DNA reads as TGTGCCACCAGCAGAGATCTTGTGACAGTAAACACCGGGGAGCGGTTTTTT.

This clonotype was counted many times. The chain recombines TRBV6-1 with TRBJ1-5; 10 bases match TRBD1. The CDR3 has 17 amino acids. Germline values: CDR1 MNHNS, CDR2 SASEGT. V was clipped by 7 bases and J by 5 bases; unmatched bases: 14. CDR3 amino acids: CASIPGTGVHPDQPQHF. The DNA for the CDR3 is TGTGCCAGCATCCCCGGGACAGGGGTTCATCCTGATCAGCCCCAGCATTTT.

Details on this clonotype: One junction end does not reproduce the germline sequence, and a read error may be involved. The chain joins TRBV7-9 to TRBJ2-7; 7 nucleotides match TRBD2. Germline CDR1 reads SEHNR; CDR2 reads FQNEAQ (reference sequence). The CDR3 contains 15 residues. This CDR3 reads CASSLWREGYYGQYF. The CDR3 region has the DNA TGTGCCAGCAGCTTATGGAGGGAGGGTTACTACGGGCAGTACTTC.

On this clonotype: The junction does not match germline at one end; this may be a read error. The chain employs TRBV11-1 and TRBJ1-1; maybe TRBD1 (6 bases). This CDR3 comprises 15 residues. In germline, CDR1 is SGHAT, CDR2 FQDESV (reference sequence). CDR3: CVSSSGRGISSGAFF. The CDR3 DNA is TGTGTCAGCAGCTCGGGCAGGGGAATCTCGAGTGGGGCTTTCTTT.

The chain carries TRBV12-3 or TRBV12-4 and TRBJ1-1; D uncertain. The CDR3 length is 13 residues. Trimming took 2 bases from V and 4 from J, leaving 8 bases between them. This CDR3 is CASSLRVGTEAFF. The CDR3 nucleotides are TGTGCCAGCAGTTTAAGGGTTGGCACTGAAGCTTTCTTT.

This clonotype has more than one count but fewer than ten. Relative to the germline gene, one junction end is altered; a read error may explain this. The chain couples TRBV20-1 to TRBJ1-5, with D possibly matching TRBD1 (5 bases). CDR1 is DFQATT and CDR2 is SNEGSKA in the germline V gene (reference sequence). The CDR3 runs 15 residues. CDR3 sequence: CSASFGGYSNQLQHF. CDR3 in DNA: TGCAGTGCTAGTTTTGGGGGATATAGCAATCAGCTCCAGCATTTT.

In this sample, this clonotype turned up many times. V is TRBV6-5 and J is TRBJ2-5; weak D call: TRBD2 (6 bases). V was trimmed by 4 bases and J by 5 bases, leaving 11 bases between them. Germline V gene sequence: CDR1 MNHEY, CDR2 SVGAGI. The CDR3 runs to 13 residues. In nucleotides, the CDR3 is TGTGCCAGCAGTTTTTTAGCGGAGGAGACCCAGTACTTC. Translating gives CASSFLAEETQYF.